These T cell receptor beta chains were read from a single sample in a study of cytomegalovirus exposure and HLA in healthy donors. The table came from immunoSEQ multiplex PCR; TCRdb's copy has only in-frame clones and leaves some out. The data hold some 120,000 clones, with around 82% observed a single time. Specimen: PBMCs. These receptors originate from a female donor in good health and CMV-seronegative. Each CDR3 is given with its conserved first and last residue. Fields, in order: CDR3 DNA, CDR3 protein, D gene, clone size, V gene, J gene. The D gene is left open where the match is weak. Clone sizes are given selectively: once, few, many, or a class where the clone is expanded.

CDR3nt: TGTGCCAGCAGCCAAGATGGGCCTAGCGGGGGGTCCTCCGAGCAGTACTTC; CDR3aa: CASSQDGPSGGSSEQYF; d_gene: TRBD2; abundance: medium-sized; v_gene: TRBV4-2; j_gene: TRBJ2-7
CDR3nt: TGTGCCAGCAGCGCTGGGGACTTAAAGAAAGACATATATTTT; CDR3aa: CASSAGDLKKDIYF; d_gene: .; abundance: .; v_gene: TRBV9; j_gene: TRBJ1-3
CDR3nt: TGTGCCATCACCGGTCTCCCTCGGGATGAGCAGTTCTTC; CDR3aa: CAITGLPRDEQFF; d_gene: .; abundance: .; v_gene: TRBV10-3; j_gene: TRBJ2-1
CDR3nt: TGTGCCAGCAGCTCGACAGGGACGCAAGAGACCCAGTACTTC; CDR3aa: CASSSTGTQETQYF; d_gene: TRBD1; abundance: .; v_gene: TRBV5-4; j_gene: TRBJ2-5
CDR3nt: TGTGCCAGCAGAACCTCCGGGACAGGGGGGATCTATAATTCACCCCTCCACTTT; CDR3aa: CASRTSGTGGIYNSPLHF; d_gene: TRBD1; abundance: few; v_gene: TRBV5-4; j_gene: TRBJ1-6
CDR3nt: TGTGCCAGCAGTTACTCAGCGAGCACCGGGGAGCTGTTTTTT; CDR3aa: CASSYSASTGELFF; d_gene: .; abundance: .; v_gene: TRBV6-5; j_gene: TRBJ2-2
CDR3nt: TGTGCCAGCAGCTTAGACGGGACAGGGGGCATAGTTCAGTACTTC; CDR3aa: CASSLDGTGGIVQYF; d_gene: TRBD1; abundance: few; v_gene: TRBV11-2; j_gene: TRBJ2-7
CDR3nt: TGTGCCAGCAGTGAAGCACAGGGGGCGGAAAATGGCTACACCTTC; CDR3aa: CASSEAQGAENGYTF; d_gene: TRBD1; abundance: few; v_gene: TRBV2; j_gene: TRBJ1-2
CDR3nt: TGTGCCAGCTCACCACCGGTCGGGACAGGGAGGGATGGCTACACCTTC; CDR3aa: CASSPPVGTGRDGYTF; d_gene: TRBD1; abundance: .; v_gene: TRBV18; j_gene: TRBJ1-2
CDR3nt: TGTGCCAGTAGTCACGGGACTCTAACTAATGAAAAACTGTTTTTT; CDR3aa: CASSHGTLTNEKLFF; d_gene: .; abundance: .; v_gene: TRBV19; j_gene: TRBJ1-4
CDR3nt: TGTGCCAGCAGCAGGGGTTCCGCGGCCGGGGAGCTGTTTTTT; CDR3aa: CASSRGSAAGELFF; d_gene: .; abundance: .; v_gene: TRBV27; j_gene: TRBJ2-2
CDR3nt: TGTGCCAGCAGTGGGGGTTCGGGACAGGGTTCCTACGAGCAGTACTTC; CDR3aa: CASSGGSGQGSYEQYF; d_gene: TRBD1; abundance: .; v_gene: TRBV4-2; j_gene: TRBJ2-7
CDR3nt: TGCGCCAGCAGCTTAATAGCGGGGGGCCCCGGGGAGCTGTTTTTT; CDR3aa: CASSLIAGGPGELFF; d_gene: TRBD2; abundance: few; v_gene: TRBV5-1; j_gene: TRBJ2-2
CDR3nt: TGCAGCGTTGGACAGGGATTTAGCTCCTACAATGAGCAGTTCTTC; CDR3aa: CSVGQGFSSYNEQFF; d_gene: TRBD1; abundance: .; v_gene: TRBV29-1; j_gene: TRBJ2-1
CDR3nt: TGTGCCAGCAGGGAACCCCGGGACAGGGGGCCTGGGAACTATGGCTACACCTTC; CDR3aa: CASREPRDRGPGNYGYTF; d_gene: TRBD1; abundance: .; v_gene: TRBV6-4; j_gene: TRBJ1-2
CDR3nt: TGCGCCAGCAGCTTGGGCACCGCAGGCTACGAGCAGTACTTC; CDR3aa: CASSLGTAGYEQYF; d_gene: .; abundance: .; v_gene: TRBV5-1; j_gene: TRBJ2-7
CDR3nt: TGCGCCAGCAGCTTGGGACAGGGAATGATCTATGGCTACACCTTC; CDR3aa: CASSLGQGMIYGYTF; d_gene: TRBD1; abundance: .; v_gene: TRBV5-1; j_gene: TRBJ1-2
CDR3nt: TGTGCCAGTACTCGCGCAGGCGCGTCTGGAAACACCATATATTTT; CDR3aa: CASTRAGASGNTIYF; d_gene: .; abundance: .; v_gene: TRBV19; j_gene: TRBJ1-3
CDR3nt: TGTGCCAGCAGCACCCCGGGACAGCCCTCTAGACCGCTCTTTTACAATGAGCAGTTCTTC; CDR3aa: CASSTPGQPSRPLFYNEQFF; d_gene: .; abundance: .; v_gene: TRBV21-1; j_gene: TRBJ2-1
CDR3nt: TGTGCCAGCACCACCCCAGGGGGAAGTAACGAGCAGTACTTC; CDR3aa: CASTTPGGSNEQYF; d_gene: TRBD1; abundance: once; v_gene: TRBV6-5; j_gene: TRBJ2-7
CDR3nt: TGTGCCAGCACCGGACTAGCGGGAGACAGCACCGGGGAGCTGTTTTTT; CDR3aa: CASTGLAGDSTGELFF; d_gene: TRBD2; abundance: .; v_gene: TRBV27; j_gene: TRBJ2-2
CDR3nt: TGCAGCGTTGAGTCTGGGGCCGCAGATACGCAGTATTTT; CDR3aa: CSVESGAADTQYF; d_gene: .; abundance: .; v_gene: TRBV29-1; j_gene: TRBJ2-3
CDR3nt: TGTGCCAGCAGTCCAAGACTCGCAGATACGCAGTATTTT; CDR3aa: CASSPRLADTQYF; d_gene: .; abundance: .; v_gene: TRBV6-1; j_gene: TRBJ2-3
CDR3nt: TGCGCCAGCAGCCAAGAGCGAACAGGGGGCCACCAAGAGACCCAGTACTTC; CDR3aa: CASSQERTGGHQETQYF; d_gene: TRBD1; abundance: once; v_gene: TRBV4-1; j_gene: TRBJ2-5
CDR3nt: TGTGCCAGCAGTGAGGACCTTACAGGGGTGGTCGCCGGGGAGCTGTTTTTT; CDR3aa: CASSEDLTGVVAGELFF; d_gene: TRBD1; abundance: .; v_gene: TRBV6-4; j_gene: TRBJ2-2
CDR3nt: TGTGCCAGCGCGCCAGCCCGGGACAGGGCATACGAGCAGTACTTC; CDR3aa: CASAPARDRAYEQYF; d_gene: TRBD1; abundance: .; v_gene: TRBV2; j_gene: TRBJ2-7
CDR3nt: TGTGCCAGCAGTTGGGCCGGGACAGGGACCTTCGGCACAGATACGCAGTATTTT; CDR3aa: CASSWAGTGTFGTDTQYF; d_gene: TRBD1; abundance: .; v_gene: TRBV28; j_gene: TRBJ2-3
CDR3nt: TGCGCCAGCAGCGTTAGTCGCAATCAGCCCCAGCATTTT; CDR3aa: CASSVSRNQPQHF; d_gene: .; abundance: .; v_gene: TRBV5-1; j_gene: TRBJ1-5
CDR3nt: TGCAGCGTCATGAGGGGGTCCGAAGGCTACACCTTC; CDR3aa: CSVMRGSEGYTF; d_gene: .; abundance: .; v_gene: TRBV29-1; j_gene: TRBJ1-2
CDR3nt: TGTGCCAGCAGTGCCCCCGGGACTCCCACCTACAATGAGCAGTTCTTC; CDR3aa: CASSAPGTPTYNEQFF; d_gene: .; abundance: .; v_gene: TRBV28; j_gene: TRBJ2-1
CDR3nt: TGTGCCACCAGCAGAGATCCGGGGACAGACTACACTGAAGCTTTCTTT; CDR3aa: CATSRDPGTDYTEAFF; d_gene: TRBD1; abundance: .; v_gene: TRBV15; j_gene: TRBJ1-1
CDR3nt: TGTGCCAGCTCACCTTTGTTCCAGCGGGAGGGCCGATTGGATAATGAGCAGTTCTTC; CDR3aa: CASSPLFQREGRLDNEQFF; d_gene: TRBD2; abundance: few; v_gene: TRBV18; j_gene: TRBJ2-1
CDR3nt: TGTGCCAGCACGACTCAAAGGTCTGAAGTCGGCTACACCTTC; CDR3aa: CASTTQRSEVGYTF; d_gene: .; abundance: .; v_gene: TRBV2; j_gene: TRBJ1-2
CDR3nt: TGTGCCAGCAGTTCAGCGAGTTCAACGGAGGGCACCGGGGAGCTGTTTTTT; CDR3aa: CASSSASSTEGTGELFF; d_gene: .; abundance: .; v_gene: TRBV27; j_gene: TRBJ2-2
CDR3nt: TGCGCCAGCAGCGCATCAACTAGGGGGCTCACCTACAATGAGCAGTTCTTC; CDR3aa: CASSASTRGLTYNEQFF; d_gene: TRBD1; abundance: once; v_gene: TRBV5-1; j_gene: TRBJ2-1
CDR3nt: TGCAGTGCTAGTGGACTCCAAGCTTTCTTT; CDR3aa: CSASGLQAFF; d_gene: .; abundance: .; v_gene: TRBV20-1; j_gene: TRBJ1-1
CDR3nt: TGTGCCAGCAGCCTTGGACTCACCGGGGAGCTGTTTTTT; CDR3aa: CASSLGLTGELFF; d_gene: .; abundance: .; v_gene: TRBV9; j_gene: TRBJ2-2
CDR3nt: TGCGCCAGCAGCTTACTAGGACTAGCGGGAGTAGTGAATGAGCAGTTCTTC; CDR3aa: CASSLLGLAGVVNEQFF; d_gene: TRBD2; abundance: few; v_gene: TRBV5-1; j_gene: TRBJ2-1
CDR3nt: TGTGCCACCAGCAGAGATTCGGCCTATAATTCACCCCTCCACTTT; CDR3aa: CATSRDSAYNSPLHF; d_gene: .; abundance: .; v_gene: TRBV15; j_gene: TRBJ1-6
CDR3nt: TGTGCCAGCGGGCGGGAAAGCTCCTACGAGCAGTACTTC; CDR3aa: CASGRESSYEQYF; d_gene: .; abundance: .; v_gene: TRBV9; j_gene: TRBJ2-7
CDR3nt: TGTGCCAGCAGTTCGGACAGGGCGAACAATCAGCCCCAGCATTTT; CDR3aa: CASSSDRANNQPQHF; d_gene: TRBD1; abundance: .; v_gene: TRBV27; j_gene: TRBJ1-5
CDR3nt: TGTGCCAGCTCCTACAATCGCGGAGTCGAGCTAGGCATTCAGTACTTC; CDR3aa: CASSYNRGVELGIQYF; d_gene: .; abundance: .; v_gene: TRBV18; j_gene: TRBJ2-4
CDR3nt: TGTGCCAGCAGTCAGTTCAACCGTGGGGGGGGCGCTGAGGCTTTCTTT; CDR3aa: CASSQFNRGGGAEAFF; d_gene: .; abundance: .; v_gene: TRBV6-6; j_gene: TRBJ1-1
CDR3nt: TGTGCCAGCAGCGTAGGACGGGACTACGAGCAGTACTTC; CDR3aa: CASSVGRDYEQYF; d_gene: .; abundance: .; v_gene: TRBV9; j_gene: TRBJ2-7